Below, 13 T cell receptor beta chains from the same sample are listed, as sequenced in a study of T cell changes during pregnancy in multiple sclerosis. Only in-frame clones appear in the TCRdb table, and some are missing; sequencing was by immunoSEQ multiplex PCR. The sample comprises about 73,000 clones, around 90% of which are singletons, and 9% to 9.5% rests with the top ten. Sequenced here: peripheral blood, sampled after pregnancy. The receptor source for this set is a female donor in good health, enrolled as a control in a pregnancy study.

The V gene is TRBV30, the J gene TRBJ2-5; 8 nucleotides line up with TRBD2. CDR1 and CDR2 from the germline V gene are GTSNPN and SVGIG (reference sequence). V trimming: 0 bases; J trimming: 5 bases; junction bases outside the gene matches: 8. The CDR3 is 15 amino acids. The CDR3 bases are TGTGCCTGGAGTGTCGGAGCGGGGGCTTTGGAGACCCAGTACTTC. Its translation: CAWSVGAGALETQYF.

J is TRBJ2-5 and V is TRBV6-6; TRBD2 is a possible D gene (6 bases). The V end lost 0 bases, the J end lost 4 bases, and 9 bases lay between the germline ends. CDR3 length: 14 amino acids. Germline loops: CDR1 MNHNY, CDR2 SVGAGI (reference sequence). In nucleotides, the CDR3 is TGTGCCAGCAGTTACTCCTTGGGGGGAGAGACCCAGTACTTC. This gives the protein CASSYSLGGETQYF.

This chain uses TRBV29-1 with TRBJ2-7, with D possibly being TRBD1 (5 bases). Per the germline V gene, CDR1 is SQVTM and CDR2 is ANQGSEA. The CDR3 consists of 13 residues. Trimming left V 7 bases short and J 2 bases short, with 15 bases between. This CDR3 is CSGTSGKTYEQYF. The CDR3 DNA reads as TGCAGCGGGACAAGTGGGAAAACCTACGAGCAGTACTTC.

This chain uses TRBV9 with TRBJ1-2; possible D gene TRBD1, 6 bases. This CDR3 has 16 residues. Per germline, CDR1 SGDLS and CDR2 YYNGEE. Trimming took off 0 bases at V and 7 bases at J, with 19 bases between the two ends. This chain's CDR3 is CASSVVPPGVPFGYTF. CDR3 bases: TGTGCCAGCAGCGTAGTCCCCCCAGGGGTGCCCTTTGGCTACACCTTC. Variable domain in full (rest from reference TRBV9 and TRBJ1-2): DSGVTQTPKHLITATGQRVTLRCSPRSGDLSVYWYQQSLDQGLQFLIQYYNGEERAKGNILERFSAQQFPDLHSELNLSSLELGDSALYFCASSVVPPGVPFGYTFGSGTRLTVV.

The genes are TRBV4-1 and TRBJ2-5; TRBD2 matches at 7 bases. This CDR3 spans 17 amino acids. From germline, CDR1 is MGHRA and CDR2 YSYEKL. J was trimmed by 2 bases and V by 0 bases; bases with no gene match: 9. CDR3 in amino acids: CASSQDGESGGQETQYF. In nucleotides, the CDR3 is TGCGCCAGCAGCCAAGATGGTGAATCGGGGGGACAAGAGACCCAGTACTTC.

The J gene is TRBJ2-3, the V gene TRBV5-4; 7 bases are a match to TRBD2. Germline V gene data show CDR1 as SGHNT and CDR2 as YYREEE (reference sequence). CDR3 length: 15 residues. Trimming at V came to 0 bases and at J to 5 bases, leaving 6 bases not matched to a gene. As DNA, the CDR3 is TGTGCCAGCAGCTTGGGGGGGAGGGGTGGAGATACGCAGTATTTT. Its translation is CASSLGGRGGDTQYF. The variable domain in full, with the rest retrieved from reference TRBV5-4 and TRBJ2-3, is ETGVTQSPTHLIKTRGQQVTLRCSSQSGHNTVSWYQQALGQGPQFIFQYYREEENGRGNFPPRFSGLQFPNYSSELNVNALELDDSALYLCASSLGGRGGDTQYFGPGTRLTVL.

The genes are TRBV27 and TRBJ2-7, with 8 bases that match TRBD1. Germline loops: CDR1 MNHEY, CDR2 SMNVEV (reference sequence). J lost 4 bases, V lost 7 bases, and 6 bases had no gene match. The CDR3 is 13 residues long. Here the CDR3 reads CASKSQGAYEQYF. As DNA, the CDR3 is TGTGCCAGCAAATCCCAGGGGGCATACGAGCAGTACTTC.

CDR3 DNA sequence: TGTGCCATCAGTGAGACAGGGGGCATATACGAGCAGTACTTC. Translating it yields CAISETGGIYEQYF. J is TRBJ2-7 and V is TRBV10-3; TRBD1 aligns across 9 bases. Losses at the gene ends were 2 bases for V and 4 bases for J; bases not matched to a gene: 3. The CDR3 contains 14 residues. CDR1 and CDR2 from the germline V gene are ENHRY and SYGVKD.

This chain links TRBV30 with TRBJ1-3; no firm D call. Looked up from germline, CDR1 is GTSNPN and CDR2 is SVGIG (reference sequence). Trimming took off 0 bases at V and 0 bases at J, with 6 bases between the two ends. The CDR3 consists of 14 residues. The CDR3 here is CAWSVESSGNTIYF. The CDR3 nucleotides are TGTGCCTGGAGTGTAGAGAGCTCTGGAAACACCATATATTTT.

The V and J genes are TRBV5-1 and TRBJ2-4, with TRBD1 matching over 9 bases. The germline V gene has CDR1 SGHRS and CDR2 YFSETQ. Germline trimming cut 1 base from V and 0 bases from J; bases unmatched to any gene: 5. This CDR3 is built from 17 residues. Written as DNA, the CDR3 is TGCGCCAGCAGCTTGACGGGACAGGGCCAAGCCAAAAACATTCAGTACTTC. This encodes CASSLTGQGQAKNIQYF.

V is TRBV15 and J is TRBJ2-3, with D unclear. This CDR3 is 13 amino acids long. V lost 8 bases to trimming and J lost 1 base, with 10 bases between them. Germline loops: CDR1 LNHNV, CDR2 YYDKDF (reference sequence). CDR3 loop: CATAGLRTDTQYF. The CDR3 DNA follows: TGTGCCACCGCTGGGCTGCGCACAGATACGCAGTATTTT.

V is TRBV14 and J is TRBJ1-1; D is uncertain. Germline CDR1 reads SGHDN; CDR2 reads FVKESK. Deletions cut 2 bases from V and 5 bases from J, with 9 bases between. This CDR3 is built from 13 residues. CDR3 region: CASSQQRSTEAFF. CDR3 DNA sequence: TGTGCCAGCAGCCAACAGAGGTCAACTGAAGCTTTCTTT.

This clone was counted once. The V gene is TRBV6-1, the J gene TRBJ2-2, with D possibly being TRBD2 (7 bases). In germline, CDR1 is MNHNS, CDR2 SASEGT. The V gene lost 4 bases and the J gene lost 4 bases, with 16 bases spanning the gap. The CDR3 totals 16 residues. The chain's CDR3 is CASSVGVGGGTGELFF. Here the CDR3 DNA reads TGTGCCAGCAGTGTCGGGGTGGGAGGGGGCACCGGGGAGCTGTTTTTT.